This passage covers 25 T cell receptor beta chains from one sample sequenced in a study of blood T cell repertoires in COVID-19 (dated by TCRdb to the early 2020s). The library was prepared using the immunoSEQ multiplex PCR assay. This is the immuneACCESS table as TCRdb keeps it, with only in-frame sequences that have V and J called. A part of the clones is gone; compared with another copy, unresolved V genes explain less than half, and the rest is unexplained. The sample records 350,000 to 550,000 clones, 75% to 90% of which are singletons. About 4.3% of the sample goes to the ten largest clones. The sample taken for sequencing was peripheral blood. The receptors were gathered from a woman in her thirties with acute or convalescent COVID-19.

The V call is TRBV13, the J call TRBJ2-2; 10 bases map to TRBD2. The V gene's germline CDR1 is PRHDT and CDR2 FYEKMQ (reference sequence). This CDR3 has 16 residues. V lost 4 bases and J lost 9; bases outside the gene matches: 11. CDR3 bases: TGTGCCAGCAGCTCAAGGACTAGCGGTGTACACTGGGAGCTGTTTTTT. Translation gives CASSSRTSGVHWELFF.

This chain uses TRBV28 with TRBJ1-1, with D perhaps matching TRBD1 (5 bases). V lost 5 bases, J lost 1 base, and 11 bases lay in between. CDR1 MDHEN and CDR2 SYDVKM come from the germline V gene. This CDR3 region has 14 residues. CDR3 loop: CASSAGWANTEAFF. Here the CDR3 DNA reads TGTGCCAGCAGTGCAGGGTGGGCGAACACTGAAGCTTTCTTT. Full variable domain (rest looked up from reference TRBV28 and TRBJ1-1): DVKVTQSSRYLVKRTGEKVFLECVQDMDHENMFWYRQDPGLGLRLIYFSYDVKMKEKGDIPEGYSVSREKKERFSLILESASTNQTSMYLCASSAGWANTEAFFGQGTRLTVV.

The chain has TRBV19 and TRBJ1-2; TRBD1 might be the D (6 bases). Trimming left V 0 bases short and J 6 bases short, with 11 bases between. The CDR3 length is 14 residues. Germline V lookup: CDR1 LNHDA, CDR2 SQIVND (reference sequence). The CDR3 reads CASSIEGQTNGYTF. CDR3 DNA: TGTGCCAGTAGTATAGAAGGACAGACAAATGGCTACACCTTC.

The CDR3 nucleotides read TGTGCCAGCAGCCCCAGGGGGAGCCGAGGGACCCAGTACTTC. This gives the protein CASSPRGSRGTQYF. The V gene is TRBV7-2, the J gene TRBJ2-5; 7 bases align to TRBD1. V shed 5 bases and J 7 bases; nucleotides not matched to a gene: 10. The CDR3 is 14 residues long. Germline CDR1 SGHTA, CDR2 FQGNSA.

This clone came up once. This sequence joins TRBV7-9 and TRBJ1-4, with a possible D match to TRBD1 (6 bases). Deletions cut 0 bases from V and 8 bases from J, with 10 bases between. Germline V CDR1 and CDR2: SEHNR, FQNEAQ (reference sequence). The CDR3 runs 14 residues. The CDR3 DNA follows: TGTGCCAGCAGCTTAGCGTCAGGGGACGAAAAACTGTTTTTT. It yields the protein CASSLASGDEKLFF.

As regards this clone: The sample contains more than one DNA sequence encoding this CDR3. The chain recombines TRBV28 with TRBJ1-6, with TRBD1 matching 8 bases. J gave up 7 bases and V 2 bases, and 1 base lay outside the gene matches. CDR3 length: 14 amino acids. CDR1 and CDR2 (germline): MDHEN, SYDVKM. The chain's CDR3 is CASSLGQGNSPLHF. The DNA for the CDR3 is TGTGCCAGCAGTTTAGGACAGGGAAATTCACCCCTCCACTTT.

Remarks on this clone: Other nucleotide sequences from this sample produce the same CDR3. The V gene is TRBV3-1 (or the pseudogene TRBV3-2), the J gene TRBJ2-3; TRBD2 matches at 10 bases. CDR1 is LGHDT, CDR2 YNNKEL, per germline (reference sequence). The CDR3 is 16 amino acids. With V trimmed by 3 bases and J by 2 bases, 5 bases remained unmatched. This chain's CDR3 is CASSHLLAGATDTQYF. CDR3 sequence (DNA): TGTGCCAGCAGCCACTTGCTAGCGGGGGCCACAGATACGCAGTATTTT.

The V gene is TRBV18, the J gene TRBJ2-1, with a tentative D call TRBD1 (6 bases). Germline CDR1 is KGHSH and CDR2 is LQKENI. This CDR3 region has 19 residues. Trimming left V 6 bases short and J 1 base short, with 25 bases between. CDR3 loop: CASSPRQAAEQGSYNEQFF. The CDR3 nucleotides read TGTGCCAGCTCCCCCCGACAGGCAGCGGAGCAGGGTTCCTACAATGAGCAGTTCTTC.

The chain links TRBV4-1 to TRBJ1-5; 7 nucleotides match TRBD1. The V gene's germline CDR1 is MGHRA and CDR2 YSYEKL. This CDR3 is 16 amino acids long. The V segment lost 4 bases and the J segment 4 bases; nucleotides outside the gene matches: 10. In DNA, the CDR3 is TGCGCCAGCAGCCCCGATCCCCGGACAGGAAATCAGCCCCAGCATTTT. Translated, it gives CASSPDPRTGNQPQHF.

The chain uses TRBV29-1 and TRBJ2-2; no definite D call. Trimming took 4 bases from V and 1 from J, leaving 10 bases between them. The CDR3 runs 14 residues. Germline CDR1 is SQVTM and CDR2 is ANQGSEA. CDR3 sequence: CSVGQNQNTGELFF. CDR3 coding DNA: TGCAGCGTTGGTCAGAACCAGAACACCGGGGAGCTGTTTTTT.

J is TRBJ2-2 and V is TRBV5-6, with a tentative D call TRBD2 (5 bases). The CDR3 covers 14 residues. The V gene's germline CDR1 is SGHDT and CDR2 YYEEEE. The ends were cut back, 0 bases at V and 7 bases at J, with 10 bases in the middle. The CDR3 spells CASSLARGGGELFF. CDR3 in DNA: TGTGCCAGCAGCTTGGCCCGGGGTGGCGGGGAGCTGTTTTTT.

A single count supports this clone. The chain uses TRBV5-4 and TRBJ1-2; D perhaps matches TRBD1 (5 bases). The CDR3 covers 14 residues. The germline gives CDR1 SGHNT, CDR2 YYREEE (reference sequence). With 4 bases removed from V and 3 bases from J, the gap between germline ends came to 13 bases. CDR3 protein: CASSPRGRDYGYTF. The CDR3 DNA reads TGTGCCAGCAGCCCACGGGGGAGGGACTATGGCTACACCTTC.

CDR3 residues: CASSITGANTEAFF. CDR3 nucleotides: TGTGCCAGTAGTATTACAGGAGCGAACACTGAAGCTTTCTTT. The chain links TRBV19 to TRBJ1-1; D might be TRBD1 (5 bases). Germline-derived CDR1 and CDR2 are LNHDA and SQIVND (reference sequence). The CDR3 runs to 14 residues. V was cut by 3 bases and J by 1 base, with 9 bases left in between.

V and J are TRBV2 and TRBJ2-1; 14 nucleotides align to TRBD2. The CDR3 contains 16 residues. J was trimmed by 10 bases and V by 2 bases; bases with no gene match: 7. Germline V gene lookup returns CDR1 SNHLY and CDR2 FYNNEI. The CDR3 nucleotides read TGTGCCAGCAGTGAATTTTTTGGACTAGCGGGGGGCGAGCAGTTCTTC. Encoded protein: CASSEFFGLAGGEQFF.

V is TRBV19 and J is TRBJ1-5, with a tentative D call TRBD1 (5 bases). This CDR3 has 15 residues. Germline assignment: CDR1 LNHDA and CDR2 SQIVND (reference sequence). The V end lost 7 bases, the J end lost 2 bases, and 15 bases lay between the germline ends. CDR3 bases: TGTGCCAGTAATTTGGGGCGTAAGGGCAATCAGCCCCAGCATTTT. This codes for CASNLGRKGNQPQHF.

The genes are TRBV24-1 and TRBJ1-4, with 10 bases aligning to TRBD1. V lost 4 bases, J lost 7 bases, and 14 bases stayed unmatched. The CDR3 contains 18 residues. Germline CDR1 and CDR2: KGHDR and SFDVKD. DNA of the CDR3: TGTGCCACCAGTGACCCTACAATCCTGACAGGGGGCCGTGAAAAACTGTTTTTT. It encodes CATSDPTILTGGREKLFF.

The CDR3 loop is CASAGTNGGRDRYNEQFF. CDR3 nucleotide sequence: TGTGCCTCCGCGGGGACTAACGGGGGCAGGGATCGTTACAATGAGCAGTTCTTC. The chain links TRBV2 to TRBJ2-1; D perhaps matches TRBD2 (7 bases). This CDR3 spans 18 amino acids. Germline V gene sequence: CDR1 SNHLY, CDR2 FYNNEI. V was shortened by 11 bases and J by 4 bases, with 30 bases between the two germline ends.

The gene calls are TRBV6-4 and TRBJ1-6; 9 bases line up with TRBD1. The CDR3 spans 13 residues. Germline CDR1 is MRHNA and CDR2 is SNTAGT. V trimming: 2 bases; J trimming: 16 bases; junction bases outside the gene matches: 6. In DNA, the CDR3 is TGTGCCAGCAGTGACCGGACAGGGGCTCCTCTCCACTTT. It specifies CASSDRTGAPLHF.

This chain links TRBV9 with TRBJ2-1; TRBD1 matches at 8 bases. Germline trimming cut 3 bases from V and 7 bases from J; bases unmatched to any gene: 6. Per germline, CDR1 SGDLS and CDR2 YYNGEE. This CDR3 contains 14 residues. Here the CDR3 DNA reads TGTGCCAGCAGCGCCGGACAGGGTCAGAATGAGCAGTTCTTC. Translating gives CASSAGQGQNEQFF.

The genes are TRBV12-5 and TRBJ1-2, with D uncertain. The germline CDR1 and CDR2 sequences are LGHNT and FRNRAP. The V gene lost 5 bases and the J gene lost 4 bases, with 14 bases spanning the gap. CDR3 size: 14 residues. CDR3 sequence: CASGLPGIRYGYTF. CDR3 nucleotide sequence: TGTGCTAGTGGTCTCCCAGGTATTCGCTATGGCTACACCTTC.

The J gene is TRBJ1-2, the V gene TRBV9; possibly TRBD1 for D (6 bases). The germline CDR1 and CDR2 sequences are SGDLS and YYNGEE. Deletions cut 3 bases from V and 3 bases from J, with 18 bases between. CDR3 size: 16 residues. The CDR3 here is CASSGPGGPWDYGYTF. The CDR3 DNA reads as TGTGCCAGCAGCGGCCCGGGGGGGCCCTGGGACTATGGCTACACCTTC. Looking up the rest from reference TRBV9 and TRBJ1-2 gives the full variable domain: DSGVTQTPKHLITATGQRVTLRCSPRSGDLSVYWYQQSLDQGLQFLIQYYNGEERAKGNILERFSAQQFPDLHSELNLSSLELGDSALYFCASSGPGGPWDYGYTFGSGTRLTVV.

CDR3 nucleotide sequence: TGTGCCAGCAGCTTTTGGTCGGACATTCAGTACTTC. Translated, it gives CASSFWSDIQYF. This chain uses TRBV5-6 with TRBJ2-4; D gene ambiguous. The V and J ends lost 2 bases and 8 bases respectively, with 8 bases between them. This CDR3 contains 12 residues. Germline CDR1 and CDR2: SGHDT and YYEEEE.

This rearrangement joins TRBV9 to TRBJ2-1, with D possibly TRBD1 on 5 matching bases. The CDR3 is 12 amino acids. V was pared by 3 bases and J by 8 bases, with 9 bases between. Germline assignment: CDR1 SGDLS and CDR2 YYNGEE. The CDR3 DNA reads as TGTGCCAGCAGCGACCAGGGTTATGAGCAGTTCTTC. It specifies CASSDQGYEQFF.

The chain links TRBV20-1 to TRBJ2-3; no reliable D call. There are 14 residues in the CDR3. Trimming took off 3 bases at V and 2 bases at J, with 12 bases between the two ends. Germline V gene lookup returns CDR1 DFQATT and CDR2 SNEGSKA (reference sequence). CDR3 region: CSASTTLHTDTQYF. CDR3 coding DNA: TGCAGTGCTAGTACTACCTTACACACAGATACGCAGTATTTT.

The V and J genes are TRBV30 and TRBJ2-1; D remains ambiguous. The CDR3 runs 13 residues. V lost 2 bases, J lost 0 bases, and 5 bases lay in between. The germline gives CDR1 GTSNPN, CDR2 SVGIG (reference sequence). The CDR3 spells CAWSIDSYNEQFF. The CDR3, as DNA: TGTGCCTGGAGTATAGACTCCTACAATGAGCAGTTCTTC.